Below are 9 T cell receptor beta chains sequenced from a single sample in a study of T cell repertoires in cytomegalovirus infection. Which antigens these TCRs recognize remains unknown. TCRdb re-analysed the reads in MiXCR, keeping a single row per CDR3 protein. The repertoire has roughly 180,000 distinct CDR3 sequences, 20% to 25% of them found once; the top ten carry about 25%. The specimen comprised CD8+ T cells from cultured PBMCs, sampled from culture after CMV antigen stimulation. The origin of the receptors is a human donor in good health (CMV status not recorded). Some clones in this sample may be carry-over from other donors' samples.

This clonotype was seen ten or more times. The V call is TRBV7-2, the J call TRBJ1-1; D is unclear. Looked up from germline, CDR1 is SGHTA and CDR2 is FQGNSA. The V and J ends lost 3 bases and 1 base respectively, with 6 bases between them. The CDR3 covers 13 residues. The CDR3 protein is CASSLVGNTEAFF. The CDR3 DNA sequence: TGTGCCAGCAGCTTGGTCGGGAACACTGAAGCTTTCTTT.

This clonotype occurred a few times. The rearrangement joins TRBV4-1 to TRBJ2-5, with D possibly being TRBD2 (8 bases). Trimming shortened V by 6 bases and J by 0 bases, and 14 bases separated the two germline ends. This CDR3 comprises 15 residues. Germline lookup yields CDR1 MGHRA and CDR2 YSYEKL. The CDR3 coding sequence is TGCGCCAGCAGTTCGGGAGGGACAGACCAAGAGACCCAGTACTTC. Protein product: CASSSGGTDQETQYF.

The chain employs TRBV7-2 and TRBJ1-2, with D perhaps TRBD1 (6 bases). CDR1 and CDR2 from the germline V gene are SGHTA and FQGNSA. The CDR3 consists of 13 residues. V was trimmed by 5 bases and J by 2 bases, leaving 9 bases between them. The CDR3 bases are TGTGCCAGCAGCCCAAGGGGGAACTATGGCTACACCTTC. Its protein is CASSPRGNYGYTF.

V is TRBV27 and J is TRBJ2-5; D gene uncertain. Deletions cut 6 bases from V and 6 bases from J, with 17 bases between. Per the germline V gene, CDR1 is MNHEY and CDR2 is SMNVEV (reference sequence). The CDR3 is made up of 14 amino acids. Here the CDR3 DNA reads TGTGCCAGCAGCCCCGTAACTCATATGAAGACCCAGTACTTC. Translating it yields CASSPVTHMKTQYF.

This clonotype came up many times. The chain carries TRBV20-1 and TRBJ2-5, with 12 positions matching TRBD2. The CDR3 length is 16 residues. The germline gives CDR1 DFQATT, CDR2 SNEGSKA (reference sequence). Losses at the gene ends were 2 bases for V and 5 bases for J; bases not matched to a gene: 9. In DNA, the CDR3 is TGCAGTGCTAGACCCACTAGCGGGGGGAGGATGGAGACCCAGTACTTC. Translation: CSARPTSGGRMETQYF.

There are many counts of this clonotype. The chain carries TRBV7-2 and TRBJ1-1; tentative D call: TRBD1 (6 bases). The CDR3 has 14 residues. Germline CDR1 reads SGHTA; CDR2 reads FQGNSA. V lost 2 bases and J 5 bases, leaving 12 bases between the germline ends. The CDR3 nucleotides read TGTGCCAGCAGCTTACAGGGGAGAGGGACTGAAGCTTTCTTT. It translates to CASSLQGRGTEAFF.

The chain is built from TRBV12-3 or TRBV12-4 and TRBJ1-2, with 7 bases aligning to TRBD1. CDR3 length equals 14 residues. Unmatched junction bases numbered 9, after V lost 5 bases and J lost 6 bases. The CDR3 DNA reads TGTGCCAGCAGTCTCGACAGGGTGAAGGATGGCTACACCTTC. It is translated as CASSLDRVKDGYTF.

This clonotype was counted between two and nine times. V is TRBV2 and J is TRBJ2-3; D is uncertain. Trimming took 7 bases from V and 2 from J, leaving 25 bases between them. There are 18 residues in the CDR3. Germline V gene sequence: CDR1 SNHLY, CDR2 FYNNEI. This chain's CDR3 is CASNLKSSRPLFTDTQYF. Here the CDR3 DNA reads TGTGCCAGCAATCTCAAATCGAGCAGGCCCCTCTTCACAGATACGCAGTATTTT. Complete variable domain (other parts from reference TRBV2 and TRBJ2-3): EPEVTQTPSHQVTQMGQEVILRCVPISNHLYFYWYRQILGQKVEFLVSFYNNEISEKSEIFDDQFSVERPDGSNFTLKIRSTKLEDSAMYFCASNLKSSRPLFTDTQYFGPGTRLTVL.

The chain uses TRBV7-6 and TRBJ1-3; 7 nucleotides align to TRBD1. The ends lost 5 bases at V and 0 bases at J; junction bases unmatched: 13. This CDR3 is built from 18 residues. From germline, CDR1 is SGHVS and CDR2 FNYEAQ. For the CDR3, the DNA is TGTGCCAGCAGCCAACAAATCTACAGGGGTTACTCTGGAAACACCATATATTTT. Translating it yields CASSQQIYRGYSGNTIYF.